The 32 T cell receptor beta chains below all came from one sample that was sequenced in a study of OX40 agonist ivuxolimab in advanced cancers. The method was the immunoSEQ multiplex PCR assay. TCRdb limited this immuneACCESS table to in-frame rearrangements with V and J called. A share of clones is missing; checked studies link under half to unresolved V genes, and the rest is unexplained. The sample includes over 65,000 clones, with nearly 90% observed a single time. The ten largest clones take up around 0.29% of the sample. The sample in question was CD4+ or CD8+ T cells sorted from blood, obtained in a trial of the OX40 agonist ivuxolimab. These receptors originate from an adult with an advanced solid tumor such as melanoma, head and neck, liver or kidney cancer.

This clone appeared once. This rearrangement joins TRBV5-1 to TRBJ2-7; 12 bases fit TRBD2. In germline, CDR1 is SGHRS, CDR2 YFSETQ. The length of the CDR3 is 16 residues. The V and J ends lost 4 bases and 6 bases, in that order; junction bases with no gene match: 11. Written as DNA, the CDR3 is TGCGCCAGCAGCCGAGCCGGCCTAGCGGGAGGGTCCGAGCAGTACTTC. This codes for CASSRAGLAGGSEQYF.

V gene TRBV14 combines with J gene TRBJ2-1; D unresolved. V gave up 4 bases and J gave up 4 bases, with 11 bases separating them. Germline V gives CDR1 SGHDN, CDR2 FVKESK. CDR3 length: 14 residues. The DNA for the CDR3 is TGTGCCAGCAGCCTATTCTCTGGATACAATGAGCAGTTCTTC. Its translation is CASSLFSGYNEQFF.

The chain couples TRBV14 to TRBJ2-7, with no clear D. The germline V gene has CDR1 SGHDN and CDR2 FVKESK. CDR3 length: 14 residues. Trimming cost V 4 bases and J 4 bases, with 14 bases left between them. The CDR3 protein is CASSRDMVRYEQYF. The CDR3 DNA follows: TGTGCCAGCAGCCGGGATATGGTCAGATACGAGCAGTACTTC.

V is TRBV4-1 and J is TRBJ2-7, with D possibly matching TRBD2 (5 bases). V was pared by 1 base and J by 4 bases, with 14 bases between. CDR3 length equals 15 residues. CDR1 and CDR2 (germline): MGHRA, YSYEKL. The DNA of the CDR3 is TGCGCCAGCAGCCAAGGGGAGAAAAAAGTATACGAGCAGTACTTC. This encodes CASSQGEKKVYEQYF.

The chain recombines TRBV19 with TRBJ2-1, with D maybe TRBD2 (6 bases). The V end was cut by 5 bases, the J end by 8 bases, with 13 bases between. CDR1 is LNHDA and CDR2 is SQIVND in the germline V gene (reference sequence). The CDR3 sequence is 13 residues long. CDR3 nucleotide sequence: TGTGCCAGTAGTTCGCTAGCGACCCATGAGCAGTTCTTC. Amino acid sequence: CASSSLATHEQFF.

CDR3 in amino acids: CASSFRKGGLSGNTIYF. CDR3 DNA sequence: TGTGCCAGCAGTTTCCGGAAGGGGGGTCTCTCTGGAAACACCATATATTTT. The chain carries TRBV27 and TRBJ1-3; a weak D match, TRBD1 (6 bases). Per germline, CDR1 MNHEY and CDR2 SMNVEV (reference sequence). The CDR3 extends over 17 amino acids. Trimming cost V 3 bases and J 0 bases, with 15 bases left between them.

CDR3 nucleotide sequence: TGTGCCAGCAGCCAAGACGAGACAGGGGATAGCAATCAGCCCCAGCATTTT. It is translated as CASSQDETGDSNQPQHF. The genes are TRBV4-2 and TRBJ1-5, with TRBD1 identical over 8 bases. Germline-derived CDR1 and CDR2 are LGHNA and YNFKEQ. Trimming removed 0 bases from V and 0 bases from J; junction bases left unmatched: 4. This CDR3 region has 17 residues.

V usage is TRBV11-3 and J usage is TRBJ2-5; D is undetermined. Trimming pared 5 bases from V and 5 bases from J, leaving 15 bases between. Germline values: CDR1 SGHNT, CDR2 YENEEA. The CDR3 totals 14 residues. CDR3 bases: TGTGCCAGCAGCCGACGATCGGGTGACGAGACCCAGTACTTC. It translates to CASSRRSGDETQYF.

This rearrangement joins TRBV12-1 to TRBJ2-5; the table calls TRBD1, which could not be checked here. TRBV12-1 is marked as a pseudogene. This CDR3 is 14 amino acids long. The CDR3 loop is CASTRKGVEETQYF. CDR3 bases: TGTGCCAGCACCCGGAAAGGGGTGGAGGAGACCCAGTACTTC.

This chain uses TRBV28 with TRBJ2-1, with unresolved D. The ends were cut back, 7 bases at V and 5 bases at J, with 15 bases in the middle. Germline CDR1 is MDHEN and CDR2 is SYDVKM. The CDR3 covers 14 residues. The CDR3 region is CASTPRGVNNEQFF. CDR3 DNA: TGTGCCAGCACCCCCCGTGGGGTCAACAATGAGCAGTTCTTC. The variable domain in full, completed from reference TRBV28 and TRBJ2-1, reads DVKVTQSSRYLVKRTGEKVFLECVQDMDHENMFWYRQDPGLGLRLIYFSYDVKMKEKGDIPEGYSVSREKKERFSLILESASTNQTSMYLCASTPRGVNNEQFFGPGTRLTVL.

The chain employs TRBV7-8 and TRBJ1-1; D perhaps matches TRBD1 (6 bases). V dropped 1 base and J dropped 3 bases, with 12 bases sitting between them. The CDR3 is made up of 15 amino acids. The V gene's germline CDR1 is SGHVS and CDR2 FQNEAQ. The CDR3: CASSLGQGFHTEAFF. The DNA of the CDR3 is TGTGCCAGCAGCTTAGGTCAGGGGTTCCACACTGAAGCTTTCTTT.

This chain uses TRBV4-1 with TRBJ2-7, with a weak D call TRBD1 (5 bases). Deletions cut 3 bases from V and 4 bases from J, with 19 bases between. Germline-derived CDR1 and CDR2 are MGHRA and YSYEKL. CDR3 size: 16 residues. The CDR3 loop is CASSHLAGLTLYEQYF. The DNA of the CDR3 is TGCGCCAGCAGCCACTTGGCAGGGCTGACCCTATACGAGCAGTACTTC.

This clone appeared once. This chain uses TRBV5-4 with TRBJ2-7; D call uncertain. Between the trimmed V and J ends, which lost 4 bases and 7 bases, there was a span of 21 bases. The length of the CDR3 is 15 residues. The germline gives CDR1 SGHNT, CDR2 YYREEE (reference sequence). This CDR3 is CASSLSGPTSREQYF. The CDR3 DNA is TGTGCCAGCAGCCTTAGTGGGCCCACATCTCGAGAGCAGTACTTC. Complete variable domain (other parts from reference TRBV5-4 and TRBJ2-7): ETGVTQSPTHLIKTRGQQVTLRCSSQSGHNTVSWYQQALGQGPQFIFQYYREEENGRGNFPPRFSGLQFPNYSSELNVNALELDDSALYLCASSLSGPTSREQYFGPGTRLTVT.

V is TRBV2 and J is TRBJ2-4, with D perhaps TRBD2 (5 bases). Trimming removed 3 bases at V and 0 bases at J, with 12 bases between. CDR1 is SNHLY and CDR2 is FYNNEI in the germline V gene. This CDR3 region has 16 residues. The chain's CDR3 is CASSEKGELAKNIQYF. DNA for the CDR3: TGTGCCAGCAGTGAGAAGGGAGAACTAGCCAAAAACATTCAGTACTTC.

The chain has TRBV9 and TRBJ1-4, with TRBD1 matching 10 bases. The germline V gene has CDR1 SGDLS and CDR2 YYNGEE. This CDR3 is 14 amino acids long. V dropped 3 bases and J dropped 10; count of bases not matched to a gene: 6. The CDR3 region is CASSAGTGVGKLFF. The CDR3, as DNA: TGTGCCAGCAGCGCCGGGACAGGGGTGGGAAAACTGTTTTTT.

The genes are TRBV19 and TRBJ2-7, with 11 bases matching TRBD2. Germline CDR1 is LNHDA and CDR2 is SQIVND (reference sequence). The junction had 8 bases not matched to a gene; V was cut back by 11 bases and J by 2 bases. The length of the CDR3 is 14 residues. CDR3 residues: CASRTSGRTYEQYF. The CDR3 coding sequence is TGTGCCTCCAGGACTAGCGGGCGAACCTACGAGCAGTACTTC.

The chain recombines TRBV4-2 with TRBJ1-1; D unclear. The ends were cut back, 2 bases at V and 0 bases at J, with 7 bases in the middle. The CDR3 spans 14 residues. CDR1 is LGHNA, CDR2 YNFKEQ, per germline. The CDR3 DNA reads as TGTGCCAGCAGCCAACCAGTAATGAACACTGAAGCTTTCTTT. This codes for CASSQPVMNTEAFF.

The V call is TRBV19, the J call TRBJ2-1; perhaps TRBD2 as D (6 bases). This CDR3 comprises 13 residues. V was clipped by 1 base and J by 11 bases, with 12 bases between them. Germline V gene data show CDR1 as LNHDA and CDR2 as SQIVND (reference sequence). CDR3 sequence (DNA): TGTGCCAGTAGTATAGCGGGAGCAAATAAGCAGTTCTTC. The encoded protein is CASSIAGANKQFF.

In its sample, this clone was seen once. The chain recombines TRBV6-5 with TRBJ2-7, with TRBD1 matching 7 bases. The trim removed 4 bases at V and 4 bases at J, leaving 4 bases unmatched. The CDR3 is 13 residues long. Germline loops: CDR1 MNHEY, CDR2 SVGAGI. The CDR3 region is CASSSGTVYEQYF. The CDR3 DNA sequence: TGTGCCAGCAGTTCCGGGACAGTTTACGAGCAGTACTTC.

This chain connects TRBV28 to TRBJ2-7; D unclear. V was clipped by 8 bases and J by 2 bases, with 13 bases between them. CDR1 is MDHEN, CDR2 SYDVKM, per germline. CDR3 size: 13 residues. CDR3: CASRVGFAYEQYF. The DNA of the CDR3 is TGTGCCAGCCGAGTTGGGTTCGCCTACGAGCAGTACTTC. The full variable domain, completed using reference TRBV28 and TRBJ2-7, is DVKVTQSSRYLVKRTGEKVFLECVQDMDHENMFWYRQDPGLGLRLIYFSYDVKMKEKGDIPEGYSVSREKKERFSLILESASTNQTSMYLCASRVGFAYEQYFGPGTRLTVT.

The rearrangement links TRBV27 to TRBJ1-2; no definite D call. Germline V gives CDR1 MNHEY, CDR2 SMNVEV (reference sequence). V lost 8 bases to trimming and J lost 2 bases, with 9 bases between them. There are 12 residues in the CDR3. This CDR3 is CASGRTNYGYTF. The CDR3 nucleotides are TGTGCCAGCGGGCGAACGAACTATGGCTACACCTTC.

Only a few counts were recorded for this clone. The chain is built from TRBV5-1 and TRBJ1-3; 7 positions agree with TRBD1. The V gene end was trimmed by 5 bases and the J gene end by 8 bases; junction bases not matched to a gene: 7. This CDR3 contains 13 residues. Germline assignment: CDR1 SGHRS and CDR2 YFSETQ. CDR3 DNA: TGCGCCAGCAGTCGACAGGGAGAGGACACCATATATTTT. Translation gives CASSRQGEDTIYF. Combining the CDR3 with reference TRBV5-1 and TRBJ1-3 gives the whole variable domain KAGVTQTPRYLIKTRGQQVTLSCSPISGHRSVSWYQQTPGQGLQFLFEYFSETQRNKGNFPGRFSGRQFSNSRSEMNVSTLELGDSALYLCASSRQGEDTIYFGEGSWLTVV.

V usage is TRBV5-1 and J usage is TRBJ1-2; maybe TRBD1 (6 bases). The CDR3 extends over 12 amino acids. V was clipped by 5 bases and J by 7 bases, with 12 bases between them. Germline V gene sequence: CDR1 SGHRS, CDR2 YFSETQ. The CDR3 reads CASRENRAGYTF. CDR3 DNA: TGCGCCAGCAGAGAAAACAGGGCTGGCTACACCTTC.

The rearrangement joins TRBV5-1 to TRBJ1-1; D unclear. This CDR3 comprises 14 residues. Germline V gene sequence: CDR1 SGHRS, CDR2 YFSETQ. With 4 bases removed from V and 1 base from J, the gap between germline ends came to 11 bases. The CDR3 sequence is CASSGGFENTEAFF. DNA of the CDR3: TGCGCCAGCAGCGGCGGATTTGAGAACACTGAAGCTTTCTTT.

The chain uses TRBV6-6 and TRBJ1-2; maybe TRBD1 (5 bases). Germline V gene data show CDR1 as MNHNY and CDR2 as SVGAGI (reference sequence). CDR3 size: 15 residues. Trimming removed 0 bases from V and 4 bases from J, with 12 bases in between. As DNA, the CDR3 is TGTGCCAGCAGTTACTCAATGGACAACCCCTATGGCTACACCTTC. Translated: CASSYSMDNPYGYTF.

V gene TRBV4-1 combines with J gene TRBJ2-3; D might be TRBD2 (6 bases). The CDR3 spans 15 residues. Trimming stripped 1 base from V and 2 bases from J, with 10 bases between. Germline V lookup: CDR1 MGHRA, CDR2 YSYEKL. For the CDR3, the DNA is TGCGCCAGCAGCCAAGTGGGACTGTACACAGATACGCAGTATTTT. It encodes CASSQVGLYTDTQYF.

The chain employs TRBV10-3 and TRBJ2-7, with 7 bases that match TRBD1. CDR3 length equals 13 residues. The V segment lost 6 bases and the J segment 0 bases; nucleotides outside the gene matches: 2. CDR1 is ENHRY, CDR2 SYGVKD, per germline. This chain's CDR3 is CAIRDRLSYEQYF. The CDR3 DNA follows: TGTGCCATCAGGGACAGGCTCTCCTACGAGCAGTACTTC.

The V call is TRBV10-3, the J call TRBJ2-5; 7 nucleotides line up with TRBD1. The J call is uncertain, as TRBJ2-7 better fits the DNA end. Germline assignment: CDR1 ENHRY and CDR2 SYGVKD. The CDR3 covers 15 residues. The chain's CDR3 is CAIRVLTGNSVEQYF. DNA of the CDR3: TGTGCCATCAGAGTGCTGACAGGGAATTCGGTCGAGCAGTACTTC.

The chain uses TRBV5-6 and TRBJ1-2; 11 bases are a match to TRBD1. Germline-derived CDR1 and CDR2 are SGHDT and YYEEEE. V dropped 4 bases and J dropped 3; count of bases not matched to a gene: 5. The CDR3 is 15 amino acids. The CDR3 region has the DNA TGTGCCAGCAGCCCGTGGACAGGGGGCTACTATGGCTACACCTTC. Encoded protein: CASSPWTGGYYGYTF.

The chain is built from TRBV10-1 and TRBJ2-2; 9 positions agree with TRBD2. Trimming cost V 6 bases and J 5 bases; bases outside gene matches: 7. Germline-derived CDR1 and CDR2 are WNHNN and SYGVQD (reference sequence). The CDR3 loop spans 15 amino acids. The CDR3 reads CASSLIAGATGELFF. CDR3 DNA: TGCGCCAGCAGCCTCATAGCGGGAGCTACCGGGGAGCTGTTTTTT.

A few counts support this clone. The chain employs TRBV6-1 and TRBJ2-7; D is perhaps TRBD1 (5 bases). Germline V lookup: CDR1 MNHNS, CDR2 SASEGT. Deletions cut 7 bases from V and 0 bases from J, with 16 bases between. CDR3 size: 15 residues. The CDR3 DNA is TGTGCCAGCACCCGACAGACCTTGGCCTCCTACGAGCAGTACTTC. It specifies CASTRQTLASYEQYF.

The J gene is TRBJ1-5, the V gene TRBV7-9; the D gene is possibly TRBD1 (5 bases). Germline CDR1 SEHNR, CDR2 FQNEAQ (reference sequence). The CDR3 runs 15 residues. Trimming cost V 1 base and J 1 base, with 8 bases left between them. CDR3 DNA: TGTGCCAGCAGCTTAGGGGGCGCGAGCAATCAGCCCCAGCATTTT. This codes for CASSLGGASNQPQHF.